A single sample gave rise to the 6 T cell receptor beta chains below, sequenced in a study of PD-L1 blockade in urothelial cancer. Using immunoSEQ multiplex PCR, the repertoire was profiled, and TCRdb retains in-frame clones only, with some absent. The data show roughly 54,000 clones, around 88% seen once. Time point defined: pretreatment peripheral blood. The sample here was PBMCs, taken around atezolizumab (anti-PD-L1) treatment. These receptors were collected from a woman aged 60-75 years with urothelial cancer.

The chain links TRBV5-6 to TRBJ2-1; the match to TRBD2 covers 7 bases. V dropped 0 bases and J dropped 7; count of bases not matched to a gene: 7. The CDR3 contains 15 residues. CDR1 is SGHDT, CDR2 YYEEEE, per germline. The CDR3 sequence is CASSLDGLGWNEQFF. Here the CDR3 DNA reads TGTGCCAGCAGCTTGGATGGACTAGGGTGGAATGAGCAGTTCTTC.

This clone was recorded only once. The V call is TRBV5-8, the J call TRBJ2-3; 8 nucleotides align to TRBD2. Losses at the gene ends were 0 bases for V and 8 bases for J; bases not matched to a gene: 17. The CDR3 runs to 18 residues. CDR1 and CDR2 (germline): SGHTS, YDEGEE. The CDR3 is CASSLAIGLASLVRTQYF. In nucleotides, the CDR3 is TGTGCCAGCAGCTTGGCCATCGGACTAGCTAGTCTGGTTCGTACGCAGTATTTT.

The rearrangement joins TRBV4-2 to TRBJ2-3, with D possibly TRBD2 on 7 matching bases. Germline V gene lookup returns CDR1 LGHNA and CDR2 YNFKEQ. Trimming removed 1 base from V and 5 bases from J, with 19 bases in between. There are 17 residues in the CDR3. CDR3 in DNA: TGTGCCAGCAGCCAAGCCCCTTTGGGGGGGGCGAGAGATACGCAGTATTTT. Translated: CASSQAPLGGARDTQYF.

The chain couples TRBV4-3 to TRBJ2-7; tentative D call: TRBD2 (6 bases). The CDR3 runs 13 residues. Germline CDR1 reads LGHNA; CDR2 reads YSLEER. Trimming shortened V by 8 bases and J by 0 bases, and 11 bases separated the two germline ends. This CDR3 reads CASSRESSYEQYF. CDR3 in DNA: TGCGCCAGCTCCCGGGAGAGCTCCTACGAGCAGTACTTC.

In DNA, the CDR3 is TGTGCCAGCAGTGTCCGGGACAGGGGGTTTGAAAAACTGTTTTTT. Its protein is CASSVRDRGFEKLFF. The V gene is TRBV28, the J gene TRBJ1-4; 11 bases fit TRBD1. CDR3 length: 15 residues. Trimming at V came to 5 bases and at J to 7 bases, leaving 6 bases not matched to a gene. Germline-derived CDR1 and CDR2 are MDHEN and SYDVKM. The entire variable domain, with the rest obtained from reference TRBV28 and TRBJ1-4, is as follows: DVKVTQSSRYLVKRTGEKVFLECVQDMDHENMFWYRQDPGLGLRLIYFSYDVKMKEKGDIPEGYSVSREKKERFSLILESASTNQTSMYLCASSVRDRGFEKLFFGSGTQLSVL.

The V call is TRBV18, the J call TRBJ2-7; 9 bases line up with TRBD1. Per germline, CDR1 KGHSH and CDR2 LQKENI. V lost 6 bases, J lost 5 bases, and 17 bases stayed unmatched. This CDR3 is built from 17 residues. CDR3 DNA sequence: TGTGCCAGCTCTTATCCCCCCCCCGGGACAGGGAGGAACGAGCAGTACTTC. It specifies CASSYPPPGTGRNEQYF.